This TCR beta chain originates from a study of metastatic and nonmetastatic thyroid tumors. Study details: Where malignant and benign thyroid patients were concerned, repertoires were compared across blood and tumor or nodule tissue.

In the authors' methods: To classify distant metastasis in papillary thyroid cancer, a model was built from CDR3 differences across clinicopathological groups. TCRdb re-analyzed the PCR reads through MiXCR. Here the V and J calls rest on TCRdb's processing, not on the authors' analysis. This repertoire shows tens of thousands of clones, approximately 22% found once; its top ten account for roughly 4.5%. Each patient came to thyroid surgery without any prior treatment (of any kind). The CDR3 totals 18 residues. Trimming pared 5 bases from V and 0 bases from J, leaving 23 bases between. Germline CDR1 reads PRHDT; CDR2 reads FYEKMQ (reference sequence). The sample holds many counts of this clone.

The specimen was adjacent normal tissue. The TCR comes from a female donor with papillary thyroid cancer or a benign thyroid nodule (not recorded which). Some clones in this sample may be carry-over from other donors' samples. This chain connects TRBV13 to TRBJ2-7, with D perhaps matching TRBD1 or TRBD2 (5 bases each). CDR3 sequence reads: CASSTRNRGLIGSYEQYF. As DNA, the CDR3 is TGTGCCAGCAGCACTAGAAATAGGGGCCTCATAGGCTCCTACGAGCAGTACTTC.